This T cell receptor (beta chain) was identified during a study of blood T cell repertoires in COVID-19. TCRdb keeps only in-frame clones here, not all; method: immunoSEQ multiplex PCR. The sample lists about 74,000 clones; 70% to 85% were seen once. The CDR3 runs 15 residues. Germline assignment: CDR1 SEHNR and CDR2 FQNEAQ (reference sequence). The ends were cut back, 4 bases at V and 2 bases at J, with 13 bases in the middle. The TCR was taken from a human donor in a cohort sampled during active COVID-19. This chain uses TRBV7-9 with TRBJ2-3; D might be TRBD2 (6 bases). Sample: peripheral blood. CDR3 region: CASSSTSVTTDTQYF. The CDR3 bases are TGTGCCAGCAGCTCGACTAGTGTGACCACAGATACGCAGTATTTT.